These 11 T cell receptor beta chains were all obtained from the same sample, sequenced in a study of CD8 T cells in Susac syndrome. RNA amounts of roughly 0.45 to 1 ug underwent reverse transcription with random hexamers. TCRdb reanalysed the immunoSEQ multiplex PCR reads using MiXCR and keeps one entry per CDR3 protein. The repertoire consists of about 71,000 distinct CDR3 sequences, with 93% occurring once and the leading ten covering more than 0.13%. Sequences were obtained from CD4+ T cells from PBMCs. These receptors all come from a human donor with Susac syndrome.

The genes are TRBV6-1 and TRBJ1-5; the D is unclear. This CDR3 contains 13 residues. Trimming removed 10 bases at V and 4 bases at J, with 14 bases between. Per the germline V gene, CDR1 is MNHNS and CDR2 is SASEGT. CDR3 in amino acids: CATVTHLNQPQHF. The DNA of the CDR3 is TGTGCCACCGTGACACATCTAAATCAGCCCCAGCATTTT.

The CDR3 DNA reads as TGTGCCATCAGTGTAGGCGGAGGCTTAGAGCAGTACTTC. Its translation is CAISVGGGLEQYF. The chain links TRBV10-3 to TRBJ2-7; maybe TRBD2 (5 bases). V was cut by 4 bases and J by 7 bases, with 14 bases left in between. Germline V lookup: CDR1 ENHRY, CDR2 SYGVKD. CDR3 length: 13 residues.

In its sample, this clonotype was seen once. The V call is TRBV7-2, the J call TRBJ2-1; the D gene is possibly TRBD2 (7 bases). Germline V gene data show CDR1 as SGHTA and CDR2 as FQGNSA. V was cut by 5 bases and J by 0 bases, with 17 bases left in between. This CDR3 contains 17 residues. CDR3 bases: TGTGCCAGCAGCCCCCGGGGGCGGGAGAGCTCCTACAATGAGCAGTTCTTC. Protein sequence: CASSPRGRESSYNEQFF.

The chain is built from TRBV6-5 and TRBJ1-1; D is uncertain. The germline V gene encodes CDR1 MNHEY and CDR2 SVGAGI. With 5 bases removed from V and 0 bases from J, the gap between germline ends came to 10 bases. The CDR3 loop spans 14 amino acids. CDR3: CASSRSQLNTEAFF. CDR3 DNA sequence: TGTGCCAGCAGTAGGTCACAGCTGAACACTGAAGCTTTCTTT.

This chain links TRBV3-1 with TRBJ1-5; D perhaps matches TRBD1 (5 bases). Germline lookup yields CDR1 LGHDT and CDR2 YNNKEL (reference sequence). Trimming took 0 bases from V and 11 from J, leaving 17 bases between them. This CDR3 is built from 15 residues. Here the CDR3 DNA reads TGTGCCAGCAGCCAAGATGTGGGGGAGGAAAGGGCCCAGCATTTT. Its translation is CASSQDVGEERAQHF.

The chain combines TRBV10-3 with TRBJ2-7; the match to TRBD1 covers 7 bases. V trimming: 2 bases; J trimming: 5 bases; junction bases outside the gene matches: 6. Germline V lookup: CDR1 ENHRY, CDR2 SYGVKD. CDR3 length: 14 residues. The chain's CDR3 is CAISEPGGKNEQYF. CDR3 sequence (DNA): TGTGCCATCAGTGAGCCAGGGGGAAAGAACGAGCAGTACTTC.

The chain employs TRBV20-1 and TRBJ1-1, with D possibly being TRBD1 (6 bases). In germline, CDR1 is DFQATT, CDR2 SNEGSKA (reference sequence). This CDR3 has 11 residues. V lost 5 bases and J lost 8, with 12 bases in between. CDR3: CSAPGHNEAFF. The CDR3, as DNA: TGCAGTGCTCCGGGACACAACGAAGCTTTCTTT.

This chain joins TRBV24-1 and TRBJ2-2; the match to TRBD1 covers 11 bases. The CDR3 loop spans 15 amino acids. Germline CDR1 reads KGHDR; CDR2 reads SFDVKD. V shed 7 bases, J shed 6 bases, and the junction held 6 bases outside the gene matches. CDR3 nucleotides: TGTGCCACCAGGCCGGGACAGGGGGATTCCGGGGAGCTGTTTTTT. Translating it yields CATRPGQGDSGELFF.

The chain links TRBV14 to TRBJ2-5; D might be TRBD1 (6 bases). V lost 4 bases, J lost 2 bases, and 17 bases lay in between. Germline V CDR1 and CDR2: SGHDN, FVKESK. The CDR3 runs 16 residues. CDR3 sequence reads: CASSPLFDRSQETQYF. DNA of the CDR3: TGTGCCAGCAGCCCCCTTTTCGACAGGTCACAAGAGACCCAGTACTTC.

This chain connects TRBV18 to TRBJ1-6; 7 bases are shared with TRBD1. This CDR3 is 15 amino acids long. V trimming: 3 bases; J trimming: 8 bases; junction bases outside the gene matches: 7. Per the germline V gene, CDR1 is KGHSH and CDR2 is LQKENI. The CDR3 DNA reads as TGTGCCAGCTCACCCTCGCGACAGGGTTATTCACCCCTCCACTTT. Protein product: CASSPSRQGYSPLHF. The full variable domain, in which reference TRBV18 and TRBJ1-6 provide the parts outside the CDR3, is NAGVMQNPRHLVRRRGQEARLRCSPMKGHSHVYWYRQLPEEGLKFMVYLQKENIIDESGMPKERFSAEFPKEGPSILRIQQVVRGDSAAYFCASSPSRQGYSPLHFGNGTRLTVT.

The rearrangement links TRBV27 to TRBJ2-5; D ambiguous. V was cut by 1 base and J by 5 bases, with 14 bases left in between. The CDR3 is 15 amino acids. The germline V gene encodes CDR1 MNHEY and CDR2 SMNVEV (reference sequence). CDR3 in DNA: TGTGCCAGCAGTTTATTAGGTGAACCAATGGAGACCCAGTACTTC. It specifies CASSLLGEPMETQYF.